One sample yielded the 18 T cell receptor beta chains listed below, sequenced in a study of primary melanoma T cells and metastatic recurrence. Repertoires were generated with immunoSEQ multiplex PCR, while TCRdb's copy carries only in-frame clones and drops some. The data contain around 120 clones, almost 95% of them singletons. Input material: melanoma tumor tissue. All receptors derive from a human donor with melanoma.

The chain uses TRBV11-3 and TRBJ2-3, with 8 bases lining up with TRBD1. V was clipped by 6 bases and J by 5 bases; unmatched bases: 19. Germline CDR1 reads SGHNT; CDR2 reads YENEEA. The CDR3 loop spans 18 amino acids. The CDR3 spells CASRTVRVHRQGRDTQYF. As DNA, the CDR3 is TGTGCCAGCAGGACGGTTCGGGTGCATCGACAGGGGAGAGATACGCAGTATTTT.

This chain links TRBV19 with TRBJ1-1; 8 nucleotides match TRBD1. V lost 7 bases and J lost 6; bases outside the gene matches: 4. Germline values: CDR1 LNHDA, CDR2 SQIVND (reference sequence). There are 12 residues in the CDR3. The CDR3 sequence is CASNQGASEAFF. CDR3 in DNA: TGTGCCAGTAATCAGGGGGCGTCTGAAGCTTTCTTT.

This clone occurred once. The chain links TRBV19 to TRBJ1-1; no clear D. The CDR3 is 14 amino acids. Germline assignment: CDR1 LNHDA and CDR2 SQIVND (reference sequence). Trimming took 7 bases from V and 1 from J, leaving 13 bases between them. CDR3 nucleotide sequence: TGTGCCAGTAATAAGGGCGGGGAGAACACTGAAGCTTTCTTT. Its translation is CASNKGGENTEAFF.

V gene TRBV6-8 combines with J gene TRBJ2-3, with 7 bases fitting TRBD1. V lost 8 bases, J lost 6 bases, and 14 bases stayed unmatched. The CDR3 loop spans 15 amino acids. In germline, CDR1 is MNHGY, CDR2 SAAAGT. CDR3 sequence (DNA): TGTGCCAGCGAAGGAAGGGACAGTGGTACTGATACGCAGTATTTT. Residues: CASEGRDSGTDTQYF.

There are a few counts of this clone. The chain is built from TRBV14 and TRBJ2-3; 8 nucleotides align to TRBD2. V lost 4 bases, J lost 3 bases, and 9 bases stayed unmatched. Per germline, CDR1 SGHDN and CDR2 FVKESK. This CDR3 is 16 amino acids long. In DNA form, the CDR3 reads TGTGCCAGCAGCCTATTAGCGGGGCTACATACAGATACGCAGTATTTT. Protein: CASSLLAGLHTDTQYF.

The rearrangement uses TRBV12-5 and TRBJ2-7; 7 bases are shared with TRBD2. Looked up from germline, CDR1 is LGHNT and CDR2 is FRNRAP. The V gene end was trimmed by 6 bases and the J gene end by 3 bases; junction bases not matched to a gene: 5. The CDR3 has 13 residues. The CDR3 coding sequence is TGTGCTAGTGGAGTGAGCGGGAACTACGAGCAGTACTTC. This gives the protein CASGVSGNYEQYF. Together with reference TRBV12-5 and TRBJ2-7, the CDR3 gives the full variable domain: DARVTQTPRHKVTEMGQEVTMRCQPILGHNTVFWYRQTMMQGLELLAYFRNRAPLDDSGMPKDRFSAEMPDATLATLKIQPSEPRDSAVYFCASGVSGNYEQYFGPGTRLTVT.

The chain joins TRBV28 to TRBJ2-7, with D possibly TRBD1 on 5 matching bases. This CDR3 is 16 amino acids long. V was clipped by 4 bases and J by 3 bases, with 19 bases between them. CDR1 is MDHEN, CDR2 SYDVKM, per germline. The CDR3 DNA reads as TGTGCCAGCAGTTCCAAAACGACGACAGTACTCTACGAGCAGTACTTC. This codes for CASSSKTTTVLYEQYF.

The chain carries TRBV19 and TRBJ1-5, with no clear D. The CDR3 sequence is 12 residues long. V was trimmed by 8 bases and J by 0 bases, leaving 5 bases between them. Germline V gene data show CDR1 as LNHDA and CDR2 as SQIVND (reference sequence). CDR3 amino acids: CASGPSNQPQHF. Written as DNA, the CDR3 is TGTGCCAGTGGGCCTAGCAATCAGCCCCAGCATTTT.

The chain couples TRBV11-3 to TRBJ2-7, with TRBD1 identical over 7 bases. Germline V CDR1 and CDR2: SGHNT, YENEEA. The CDR3 has 15 amino acids. The junction had 7 bases not matched to a gene; V was cut back by 1 base and J by 4 bases. The CDR3 here is CASSLVWDSDYEQYF. DNA for the CDR3: TGTGCCAGCAGCTTAGTCTGGGACAGCGATTACGAGCAGTACTTC.

This chain joins TRBV19 and TRBJ2-7; D possibly corresponds to TRBD2 (6 bases). Trimming pared 5 bases from V and 13 bases from J, leaving 21 bases between. The CDR3 is 13 amino acids. Germline loops: CDR1 LNHDA, CDR2 SQIVND (reference sequence). The CDR3: CASSPGTGRLAYF. Written as DNA, the CDR3 is TGTGCCAGTAGTCCAGGTACCGGGAGATTGGCATACTTC. The full variable domain, completed using reference TRBV19 and TRBJ2-7, is DGGITQSPKYLFRKEGQNVTLSCEQNLNHDAMYWYRQDPGQGLRLIYYSQIVNDFQKGDIAEGYSVSREKKESFPLTVTSAQKNPTAFYLCASSPGTGRLAYFGPGTRLTVT.

The rearrangement joins TRBV11-3 to TRBJ1-4, with 7 bases matching TRBD1. The CDR3 covers 15 residues. The germline V gene has CDR1 SGHNT and CDR2 YENEEA. V lost 5 bases to trimming and J lost 8 bases; unmatched junction nucleotides: 11. The CDR3 protein is CASSPESWTGEKLFF. CDR3 nucleotide sequence: TGTGCCAGCAGCCCGGAGTCGTGGACAGGAGAAAAACTGTTTTTT.

In DNA, the CDR3 is TGTGCCAGCAGCGAGGCTGTGGGCAATCAGCCCCAGCATTTT. It is translated as CASSEAVGNQPQHF. This chain links TRBV28 with TRBJ1-5, with D unclear. Germline values: CDR1 MDHEN, CDR2 SYDVKM. V lost 6 bases and J lost 2, with 11 bases in between. The CDR3 runs to 14 residues.

This rearrangement joins TRBV28 to TRBJ2-7, with a tentative D call TRBD1 (5 bases). The CDR3 spans 15 residues. V lost 3 bases and J lost 2, with 14 bases in between. In germline, CDR1 is MDHEN, CDR2 SYDVKM. CDR3 residues: CASSFPTGRTYEQYF. CDR3 sequence (DNA): TGTGCCAGCAGTTTCCCCACAGGCAGAACCTACGAGCAGTACTTC.

V is TRBV11-3 and J is TRBJ2-5; D not resolved. V lost 5 bases and J lost 1, with 14 bases in between. Per the germline V gene, CDR1 is SGHNT and CDR2 is YENEEA. The CDR3 extends over 15 amino acids. The CDR3 bases are TGTGCCAGCAGCCAAGGCGTGGGGTCCCAAGAGACCCAGTACTTC. Protein product: CASSQGVGSQETQYF.

This clone was recorded a few times. The rearrangement uses TRBV18 and TRBJ2-7; D might be TRBD1 or TRBD2, each matching 5 bases. The CDR3 consists of 16 residues. Trimming pared 3 bases from V and 3 bases from J, leaving 18 bases between. Germline lookup yields CDR1 KGHSH and CDR2 LQKENI. Here the CDR3 DNA reads TGTGCCAGCTCACCCACCGGGACCACCCCCATCTACGAGCAGTACTTC. The encoded protein is CASSPTGTTPIYEQYF.

This clone appeared a few times. The chain carries TRBV29-1 and TRBJ2-3; D is unresolved. Trimming removed 0 bases at V and 6 bases at J, with 10 bases between. The CDR3 has 13 residues. Germline loops: CDR1 SQVTM, CDR2 ANQGSEA. The CDR3 reads CSVEDRGRDTQYF. Here the CDR3 DNA reads TGCAGCGTTGAAGATCGAGGTAGGGATACGCAGTATTTT.

V usage is TRBV4-1 and J usage is TRBJ2-2, with D tentatively TRBD1 (6 bases). The CDR3 runs to 13 residues. V was clipped by 4 bases and J by 5 bases, with 8 bases between them. Per germline, CDR1 MGHRA and CDR2 YSYEKL. CDR3 DNA: TGCGCCAGCAGCCGAACAGGGACCGGGGAGCTGTTTTTT. This sequence encodes CASSRTGTGELFF.

This clone occurred once. V and J are TRBV28 and TRBJ1-5; 9 bases line up with TRBD1. This CDR3 has 15 amino acids. V shed 4 bases, J shed 5 bases, and the junction held 6 bases outside the gene matches. The germline V gene encodes CDR1 MDHEN and CDR2 SYDVKM. The CDR3 DNA follows: TGTGCCAGCAGTTCTACCGGGACAGGGTATCAGCCCCAGCATTTT. Translating it yields CASSSTGTGYQPQHF.